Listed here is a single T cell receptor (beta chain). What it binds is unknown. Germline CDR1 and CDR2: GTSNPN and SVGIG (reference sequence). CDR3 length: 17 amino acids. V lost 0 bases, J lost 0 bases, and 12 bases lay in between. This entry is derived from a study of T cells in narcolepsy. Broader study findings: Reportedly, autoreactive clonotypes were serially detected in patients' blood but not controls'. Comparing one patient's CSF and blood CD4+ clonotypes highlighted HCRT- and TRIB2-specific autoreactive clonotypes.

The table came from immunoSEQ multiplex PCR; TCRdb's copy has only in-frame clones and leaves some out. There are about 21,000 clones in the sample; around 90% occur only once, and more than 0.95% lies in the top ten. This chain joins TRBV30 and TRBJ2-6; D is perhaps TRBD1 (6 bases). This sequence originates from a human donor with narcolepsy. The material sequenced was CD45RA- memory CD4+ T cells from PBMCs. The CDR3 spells CAWSVTGKSSGANVLTF. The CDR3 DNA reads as TGTGCCTGGAGTGTGACAGGCAAAAGCTCTGGGGCCAACGTCCTGACTTTC. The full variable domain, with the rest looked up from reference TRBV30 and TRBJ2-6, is SQTIHQWPATLVQPVGSPLSLECTVEGTSNPNLYWYRQAAGRGLQLLFYSVGIGQISSEVPQNLSASRPQDRQFILSSKKLLLSDSGFYLCAWSVTGKSSGANVLTFGAGSRLTVL.